This TCR beta chain was retrieved from a study of identical twins. Study-level findings and limits: With beta out-of-frame sequences, excess sharing by twins was weaker.

This clonotype was seen more than once but under ten times. Its antigen is as yet unknown. V lost 4 bases and J 6 bases, leaving 18 bases between the germline ends. Germline V gives CDR1 LGHDT, CDR2 YNNKEL (reference sequence). The CDR3 loop spans 15 amino acids. Addition of a universal primer site occurred through template switching, and cDNA carried unique molecular identifiers. TCRdb re-derived calls from the 5' RACE reads in MiXCR, one entry per CDR3 protein. The sample lists about 890,000 distinct CDR3 sequences, about 12% occurring once. The sample also formed part of further work on yellow fever vaccine responses in identical twins.

The genes are TRBV3-1 and TRBJ1-1; no reliable D call. This sequence originates from a woman aged 18-30 years in good health. Sequenced input: PBMCs. For the CDR3, the DNA is TGTGCCAGCAGCCTAGACAACGAGGAGAGGCCTGAAGCTTTCTTT. It is translated as CASSLDNEERPEAFF.